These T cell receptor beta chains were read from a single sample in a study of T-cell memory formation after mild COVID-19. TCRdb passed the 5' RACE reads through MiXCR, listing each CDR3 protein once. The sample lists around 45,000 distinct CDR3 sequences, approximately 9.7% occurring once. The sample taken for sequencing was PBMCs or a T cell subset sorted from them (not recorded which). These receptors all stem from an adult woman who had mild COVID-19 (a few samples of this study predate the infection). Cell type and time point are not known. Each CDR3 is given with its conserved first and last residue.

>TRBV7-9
CASSLPTDRATEAFF
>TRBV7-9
CASSPRIRGGGYTF
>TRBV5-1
CASSLKETQYF
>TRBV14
CASSQASTSGNEQFF
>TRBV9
CASSVAPGTGVNTQYF
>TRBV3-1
CASSQDRRAGELFF
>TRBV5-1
CASSLGGGGLQETQYF
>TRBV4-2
CASSHGLGRGVLETQYF
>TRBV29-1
CSAGDYNEQFF
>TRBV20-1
CSARRLGGLAGGDTQYF
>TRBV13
CASSPSRTGGLSKSYEQYF
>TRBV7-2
CASSLGRVAGANVLTF
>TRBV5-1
CASSLGQGAFTGELFF
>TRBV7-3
CASSLGPSGANVLTF
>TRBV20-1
CSASLGQHEAFF
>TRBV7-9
CATRGGSYQETQYF
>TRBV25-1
CASSETGTREWSEQFF
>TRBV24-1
CATRGQFAEAFF
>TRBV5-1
CASSEVGRSGGNEQFF
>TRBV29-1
CSVRSTGTLMETQYF
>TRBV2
CASSEGGYYGYTF
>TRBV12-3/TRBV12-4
CASRVPTRAQSPPTEAFF
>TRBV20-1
CSARKSRGSGRANEQFF
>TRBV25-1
CASSEGDRGNQPQHF
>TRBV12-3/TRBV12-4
CASSQLAGEYDTQYF
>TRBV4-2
CASSQPTLRDRALWGYTF
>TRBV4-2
CASSQGGEQFF
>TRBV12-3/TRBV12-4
CASSLVDEQYF
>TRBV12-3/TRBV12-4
CASSRPGLAGVGTQYF
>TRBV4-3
CASSPLPGQLTDTQYF
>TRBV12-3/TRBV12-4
CASSFVGTGYSNQPQHF
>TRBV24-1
CATRAGAGNTIYF